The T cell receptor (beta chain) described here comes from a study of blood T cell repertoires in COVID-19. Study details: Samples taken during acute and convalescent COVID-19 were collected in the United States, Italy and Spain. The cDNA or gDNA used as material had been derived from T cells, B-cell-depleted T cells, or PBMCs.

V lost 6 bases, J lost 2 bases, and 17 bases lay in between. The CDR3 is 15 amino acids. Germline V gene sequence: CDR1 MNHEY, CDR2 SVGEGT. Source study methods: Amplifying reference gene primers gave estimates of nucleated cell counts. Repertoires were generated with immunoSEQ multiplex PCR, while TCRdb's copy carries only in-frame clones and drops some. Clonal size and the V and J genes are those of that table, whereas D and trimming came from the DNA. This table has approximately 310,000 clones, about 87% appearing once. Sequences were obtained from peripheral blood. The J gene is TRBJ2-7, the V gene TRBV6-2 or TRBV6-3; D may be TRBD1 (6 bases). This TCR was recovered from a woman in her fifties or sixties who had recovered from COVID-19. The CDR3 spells CASSTRTARTYEQYF. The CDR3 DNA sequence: TGTGCCAGCAGCACGCGGACAGCGAGAACCTACGAGCAGTACTTC.